The rows below give T cell receptor beta chains drawn from one sample of a study of T cell repertoires in cytomegalovirus infection. TCRdb re-derived calls from the reads in MiXCR, one entry per CDR3 protein. The table records approximately 770,000 distinct CDR3 sequences, around 29% of them present only once. These receptors are not linked to any known antigen. The sample consisted of cultured CD8+ T cells from PBMCs, taken from culture after CMV antigen stimulation. Receptors originate from a human donor in good health (CMV status not recorded). Some clones in this sample may be carry-over from other donors' samples. The CDR3 runs from the conserved cysteine through the conserved F or W. Fields, in order: clone size, D gene, J gene, V gene, CDR3 protein, CDR3 DNA. The D gene is left open where the match is weak. Clone size is given for some rows only: seen once, a few or many times, or a class if the clone is expanded.

clone size: few
D gene: -
J gene: TRBJ1-2
V gene: TRBV7-3
CDR3 protein: CASSFTLAYREVKDGYTF
CDR3 DNA: TGTGCCAGCAGCTTCACTTTAGCCTACAGGGAAGTGAAGGATGGCTACACCTTC

clone size: many
D gene: TRBD2
J gene: TRBJ2-3
V gene: TRBV12-3/TRBV12-4
CDR3 protein: CASISGGLTDTQYF
CDR3 DNA: TGTGCCAGTATAAGCGGGGGACTCACAGATACGCAGTATTTT

clone size: -
D gene: -
J gene: TRBJ2-2
V gene: TRBV6-2/TRBV6-3
CDR3 protein: CASSTPPAGTGELFF
CDR3 DNA: TGTGCCAGCAGTACCCCCCCGGCGGGGACCGGGGAGCTGTTTTTT

clone size: -
D gene: -
J gene: TRBJ2-7
V gene: TRBV7-8
CDR3 protein: CASSAAQGHEQYF
CDR3 DNA: TGTGCCAGCAGCGCGGCCCAGGGCCACGAGCAGTACTTC

clone size: -
D gene: -
J gene: TRBJ2-7
V gene: TRBV10-3
CDR3 protein: CAIRILRDKTYEQYF
CDR3 DNA: TGTGCCATCAGAATATTACGGGACAAGACCTACGAGCAGTACTTC

clone size: few
D gene: TRBD1
J gene: TRBJ2-2
V gene: TRBV10-3
CDR3 protein: CAISDGPGGMPGELFF
CDR3 DNA: TGTGCCATCAGTGACGGTCCAGGGGGTATGCCCGGGGAGCTGTTTTTT

clone size: -
D gene: -
J gene: TRBJ2-1
V gene: TRBV2
CDR3 protein: CASRLGWTVEQFF
CDR3 DNA: TGTGCCAGCAGGTTAGGATGGACGGTAGAGCAGTTCTTC

clone size: -
D gene: -
J gene: TRBJ2-1
V gene: TRBV15
CDR3 protein: CATSRVLEQFF
CDR3 DNA: TGTGCCACCAGCAGAGTACTTGAGCAGTTCTTC

clone size: few
D gene: TRBD2
J gene: TRBJ2-1
V gene: TRBV7-9
CDR3 protein: CASSYLRGGASEQFF
CDR3 DNA: TGTGCCAGCAGCTACCTACGCGGGGGAGCAAGCGAGCAGTTCTTC

clone size: many
D gene: TRBD2
J gene: TRBJ2-1
V gene: TRBV12-3/TRBV12-4
CDR3 protein: CASSLLPIGVSGEIYNEQFF
CDR3 DNA: TGTGCCAGCAGTTTACTCCCAATTGGAGTTAGCGGGGAAATCTACAATGAGCAGTTCTTC

clone size: many
D gene: TRBD1
J gene: TRBJ1-1
V gene: TRBV7-6
CDR3 protein: CASSPGTVTEAFF
CDR3 DNA: TGTGCCAGCAGCCCAGGGACAGTCACTGAAGCTTTCTTT

clone size: many
D gene: -
J gene: TRBJ2-1
V gene: TRBV19
CDR3 protein: CASTKPSRGNEQFF
CDR3 DNA: TGTGCCAGTACCAAGCCTAGCAGGGGTAATGAGCAGTTCTTC

clone size: few
D gene: -
J gene: TRBJ1-1
V gene: TRBV7-9
CDR3 protein: CASSYRGDGEAFF
CDR3 DNA: TGTGCCAGCAGCTATCGGGGAGATGGAGAAGCTTTCTTT

clone size: -
D gene: -
J gene: TRBJ1-1
V gene: TRBV6-2/TRBV6-3
CDR3 protein: CASRGVEKGELNTEAFF
CDR3 DNA: TGTGCCAGCAGGGGAGTGGAGAAGGGGGAACTGAACACTGAAGCTTTCTTT